This TCR beta chain was captured in a study of type 1 regulatory T cells (dated by TCRdb to about 2021). Notes on the research overall: An in vitro protocol by which a Tr1-enriched, alloantigen-specific CD4 T cell product named T-allo10 was generated was characterized in the study. Patients with hematological malignancies who were receiving allogeneic hematopoietic stem cell transplantation were the group in which T-allo10 was being clinically evaluated.

In regard to this clonotype: Its target antigen remains unknown. The input lacks base qualities; no much larger clone sits a single base away.

The germline V end is reduced by 8 bases and the J end by 2 bases; junction bases left unmatched: 6. Its CDR3 holds 13 amino acids, cysteine through phenylalanine. The retained sequence is limited to the CDR3, 39 bases, with the frame set at the first base. Based on the germline V gene, the CDR1 and CDR2 sequences are SGHAT and FQNNGV. TCRdb records Illumina MiSeq as the sequencer. The raw public reads went through TCRdb reprocessing: fastp at Q25, MiXCR clone calling, in-frame beta chains kept. Rows with one shared CDR3 protein collapse into an entry with the most common genes and DNA. The sample has 68,000 or so distinct CDR3 sequences on record, more than 45% of them singletons. The biggest ten clones account for about 2.1% of the sample. What the research found in general, with its limitations: Compared with non-Tr1 cells, Tr1 cells had a narrower TCR repertoire, and the study took this difference to reflect clonal expansion driven by alloantigen.

The specimen was cultured non-Tr1 T cells, either the whole culture or a sorted T cell fraction (not recorded which). The cell subset or site label corresponds to: non-Tr1 population from the T-allo10 product. This TCR was recovered from a human donor in good health. In this chain, TRBV11-2 is recombined with TRBJ2-7, and TRBD2 aligns with 7 junction nucleotides. The nucleotide sequence is TGTGCCAGCCACCCCGCGGGGGCCTACGAGCAGTACTTC. This is translated as CASHPAGAYEQYF.